This T cell receptor beta chain came from a study of blood T cell repertoires in COVID-19. As for the study in general: Material from acute and convalescent COVID-19 was sourced from the United States, Italy and Spain. Sources were T cells, B-cell-depleted T cells, or PBMCs; the material itself was cDNA or gDNA.

This clone was picked up one time. CDR1 is LGHNA and CDR2 is YNFKEQ in the germline V gene. The CDR3 length is 16 residues. The trim removed 0 bases at V and 7 bases at J, leaving 6 bases unmatched. Source study methods: Estimation of nucleated cell counts relied on the amplification of reference gene primers. Generated by immunoSEQ multiplex PCR, the TCRdb table keeps only in-frame clones and is missing some. D and trimming were read from the DNA, whereas the V and J calls and clone size are those reported in that table. Of around 180,000 clones listed, about 90% are singletons. The receptor comes from a man aged 35 to 55 with active or convalescent COVID-19. The genes are TRBV4-2 and TRBJ2-1, with 10 positions matching TRBD2. The sample consisted of peripheral blood. CDR3 bases: TGTGCCAGCAGCCAAGATCGGGCTAGCGGGGGAAATGAGCAGTTCTTC. Translation: CASSQDRASGGNEQFF.